These 4 T cell receptor beta chains came from one sample sequenced in a study of T cells in Graves' hyperthyroidism and ophthalmopathy. It was RNA transcripts that yielded the amplified TCR beta CDR3 regions. A first-round RT-PCR of the TCR CDR3 used the HTBI primer set. TCRdb reprocessed the multiplex PCR reads with MiXCR, giving one entry per CDR3 protein. The table records around 450,000 distinct CDR3 sequences, approximately 15% of them present only once. The source material was blood. The source of these receptors is a woman aged 18-30 years with Graves' hyperthyroidism.

This clonotype was recorded many times. This rearrangement joins TRBV11-3 to TRBJ2-4; no clear D. The CDR3 contains 16 residues. V shed 4 bases and J shed 1 base, with 14 bases lying between them. CDR1 is SGHNT, CDR2 YENEEA, per germline. The CDR3 region is CASSSGSDTAKNIQYF. In DNA, the CDR3 is TGTGCCAGCAGCTCCGGTTCTGATACGGCCAAAAACATTCAGTACTTC.

The chain couples TRBV28 to TRBJ2-2; TRBD2 matches 7 bases. CDR3 size: 17 residues. Trimming at V came to 7 bases and at J to 4 bases, leaving 15 bases not matched to a gene. CDR1 is MDHEN and CDR2 is SYDVKM in the germline V gene. The CDR3 protein is CASTPWGGGGGTGELFF. The DNA for the CDR3 is TGTGCCAGCACCCCTTGGGGCGGGGGAGGTGGCACCGGGGAGCTGTTTTTT.

This clonotype was counted at least ten times. This chain joins TRBV12-3 or TRBV12-4 and TRBJ2-5; D may be TRBD2 (5 bases). This CDR3 region has 13 residues. V gave up 6 bases and J gave up 3 bases, with 11 bases separating them. CDR3 amino acids: CASRRVVKETQYF. The CDR3 DNA follows: TGTGCCAGCAGGCGGGTAGTCAAAGAGACCCAGTACTTC.

In this sample, this clonotype turned up a few times. V and J are TRBV24-1 and TRBJ1-6; no reliable D call. Looked up from germline, CDR1 is KGHDR and CDR2 is SFDVKD. The CDR3 totals 16 residues. Trimming removed 1 base from V and 11 bases from J, with 17 bases in between. This CDR3 reads CATSDLVGQVSAPLHF. Written as DNA, the CDR3 is TGTGCCACCAGTGATTTAGTAGGTCAGGTCAGCGCACCCCTCCACTTT.